The present entry profiles one TCR beta chain with its context. Germline CDR1 LGHNA, CDR2 YNFKEQ. The CDR3 runs 15 residues. V trimming: 3 bases; J trimming: 5 bases; junction bases outside the gene matches: 3. The sample belongs to a study of T cell changes during pregnancy in multiple sclerosis. Sequencing used immunoSEQ multiplex PCR; TCRdb keeps in-frame clones, though not all of them. The data hold around 56,000 clones, with about nine tenths observed a single time. The source was peripheral blood, collected in the first trimester of pregnancy. The TCR originated in a female donor in good health, enrolled as a control in a pregnancy study. The rearrangement links TRBV4-2 to TRBJ2-2; 10 bases align to TRBD1. The CDR3 region has the DNA TGTGCCAGCAGCCATGGGGACAGGGGAACCGGGGAGCTGTTTTTT. Translating it yields CASSHGDRGTGELFF.